One sample yielded the 8 T cell receptor beta chains listed below, sequenced in a study of T cells in Graves' hyperthyroidism and ophthalmopathy. RNA transcripts yielded amplified TCR beta CDR3 regions. The primer set for the first-round RT-PCR of the TCR CDR3 was HTBI. TCRdb re-called the multiplex PCR reads with MiXCR, one entry per CDR3 protein. This table has 480,000 or so distinct CDR3 sequences, around 15% appearing once. The specimen was blood. The receptors stem from a woman aged 18-29 years with Graves' hyperthyroidism.

This clonotype was picked up a small number of times. V and J are TRBV20-1 and TRBJ2-5; D is possibly TRBD1 (6 bases). The germline CDR1 and CDR2 sequences are DFQATT and SNEGSKA (reference sequence). V was shortened by 0 bases and J by 1 base, with 15 bases between the two germline ends. This CDR3 spans 16 amino acids. CDR3 nucleotide sequence: TGCAGTGCTAGAGATACCCAGGGGTTAAGCCAAGAGACCCAGTACTTC. As protein: CSARDTQGLSQETQYF.

This clonotype was seen ten or more times. The chain uses TRBV10-3 and TRBJ1-6; 9 bases align to TRBD1. From germline, CDR1 is ENHRY and CDR2 SYGVKD. The V gene end was trimmed by 6 bases and the J gene end by 10 bases; junction bases not matched to a gene: 10. The CDR3 contains 15 residues. In nucleotides, the CDR3 is TGTGCCATCAGCGAACGGGACAGGGAGGGATCACCCCTCCACTTT. Translation gives CAISERDREGSPLHF.

This clonotype was detected many times. The rearrangement links TRBV5-5 to TRBJ2-2, with no clear D. From germline, CDR1 is SGHKS and CDR2 YYEKEE (reference sequence). Trimming cost V 3 bases and J 6 bases, with 12 bases left between them. The CDR3 is 14 amino acids. The CDR3 region is CASSSLGGSGELFF. As DNA, the CDR3 is TGTGCCAGCAGCTCGCTCGGTGGGTCCGGGGAGCTGTTTTTT.

This clonotype showed up many times. This rearrangement joins TRBV12-3 or TRBV12-4 to TRBJ2-5, with D possibly being TRBD1 (6 bases). Between the trimmed V and J ends, which lost 7 bases and 2 bases, there was a span of 11 bases. There are 13 residues in the CDR3. The CDR3 nucleotides read TGTGCCAGCACGAACAGGGCGCAAGAGACCCAGTACTTC. It specifies CASTNRAQETQYF.

This clonotype was seen many times. The chain is built from TRBV19 and TRBJ1-5, with 7 bases lining up with TRBD1. The V gene's germline CDR1 is LNHDA and CDR2 SQIVND (reference sequence). The CDR3 consists of 14 residues. V shed 3 bases and J 8 bases; nucleotides not matched to a gene: 7. For the CDR3, the DNA is TGTGCCAGTAGTATCGGACAGGAAGTGGAGCCCCAGCATTTT. Protein: CASSIGQEVEPQHF.

The chain carries TRBV7-2 and TRBJ2-1, with 14 bases matching TRBD2. This CDR3 comprises 16 residues. Germline lookup yields CDR1 SGHTA and CDR2 FQGNSA. With V trimmed by 9 bases and J by 8 bases, 12 bases remained unmatched. CDR3 protein: CASTTSGRAMPHEQFF. In nucleotides, the CDR3 is TGTGCCAGTACGACTAGCGGGAGGGCCATGCCCCATGAGCAGTTCTTC.

There are many counts of this clonotype. CDR3: CASSPGHAIASTDTQYF. The CDR3 DNA reads as TGTGCCAGCAGCCCCGGCCACGCTATAGCCAGCACAGATACGCAGTATTTT. This chain connects TRBV7-3 to TRBJ2-3, with no clear D. Germline CDR1 and CDR2: SGHTA and FQGTGA. V was pared by 5 bases and J by 0 bases, with 18 bases between. This CDR3 is 17 amino acids long.

This clonotype was found many times. The chain recombines TRBV6-1 with TRBJ2-1; 7 bases map to TRBD2. The length of the CDR3 is 16 residues. Germline V gene data show CDR1 as MNHNS and CDR2 as SASEGT. Trimming at V came to 10 bases and at J to 0 bases, leaving 12 bases not matched to a gene. The CDR3 is CATALTSARSYNEQFF. CDR3 nucleotides: TGTGCCACCGCCCTTACTAGCGCCCGCTCCTACAATGAGCAGTTCTTC.